This TCR beta chain is drawn from a study of OX40 agonist ivuxolimab in advanced cancers. Germline V CDR1 and CDR2: SGDLS, YYNGEE. CDR3 length equals 15 residues. The V and J ends lost 3 bases and 5 bases respectively, with 16 bases between them. Profiled with immunoSEQ multiplex PCR; TCRdb holds only in-frame clones, not every one. This sample has 63,000 or so clones, with 91% found just once. The chain uses TRBV9 and TRBJ2-3; possibly TRBD1 for D (5 bases). The sample was CD4+ or CD8+ T cells sorted from blood, taken in a trial of the OX40 agonist ivuxolimab. This receptor was obtained from an adult with an advanced solid tumor such as melanoma, head and neck, liver or kidney cancer. CDR3 loop: CASSGPGYGKDTQYF. The CDR3 DNA sequence: TGTGCCAGCAGCGGACCAGGGTATGGGAAAGATACGCAGTATTTT.